This entry lists 17 T cell receptor beta chains sequenced from one sample in a study of metastatic and nonmetastatic thyroid tumors. Patients were all untreated before their thyroid surgery. TCRdb recomputed clones from the PCR reads via MiXCR. The sample includes 7,700 or so clones, less than 35% of them seen just once. The material sequenced was tumor tissue. The receptors derive from a female donor with papillary thyroid cancer or a benign thyroid nodule (not recorded which). Some clones in this sample may be carry-over from other donors' samples.

The CDR3, as DNA: TGTGCCAGCAGTCTTGACAGGGAAGCTTTCTTT. Its protein product is CASSLDREAFF. The V and J genes are TRBV28 and TRBJ1-1; possible D gene TRBD1, 6 bases. Germline V gene sequence: CDR1 MDHEN, CDR2 SYDVKM. The CDR3 is made up of 11 amino acids. Trimming pared 5 bases from V and 8 bases from J, leaving 9 bases between. Full variable domain (rest looked up from reference TRBV28 and TRBJ1-1): DVKVTQSSRYLVKRTGEKVFLECVQDMDHENMFWYRQDPGLGLRLIYFSYDVKMKEKGDIPEGYSVSREKKERFSLILESASTNQTSMYLCASSLDREAFFGQGTRLTVV.

This clone was counted only a few times. No conserved phenylalanine or tryptophan ends this CDR3, so it is likely a read error. The DNA is omitted, as the CDR3 cannot be located on it reliably, and the CDR3 follows TCRdb's listing. The CDR3 here is CASSVAPG. The rearrangement joins TRBV9 to TRBJ2-6; the DNA was not used to check the table's D call, TRBD1. The CDR3 is 8 residues long, counting both termini. The germline V gene has CDR1 SGDLS and CDR2 YYNGEE.

In this sample, this clone turned up a few times. Here the CDR3 reads CSARDFNSYNEQFF. CDR3 DNA: TGCAGTGCACGGGACTTCAACTCCTACAATGAGCAGTTCTTC. The chain is built from TRBV20-1 and TRBJ2-1; D might be TRBD2 (6 bases). The ends were cut back, 6 bases at V and 0 bases at J, with 12 bases in the middle. The germline V gene has CDR1 DFQATT and CDR2 SNEGSKA (reference sequence). This CDR3 has 14 amino acids.

This clone is labeled medium-sized. This chain uses TRBV28 with TRBJ2-1, with 9 nucleotides matching TRBD1. Germline V CDR1 and CDR2: MDHEN, SYDVKM. The V gene end was trimmed by 6 bases and the J gene end by 0 bases; junction bases not matched to a gene: 9. The CDR3 has 17 residues. The CDR3 reads CASSPGQGPSSYNEQFF. The CDR3 nucleotides read TGTGCCAGCAGCCCGGGACAGGGCCCTAGCTCCTACAATGAGCAGTTCTTC.

Remarks on this clone: The conserved final phenylalanine or tryptophan is absent from the CDR3, which likely points to a read error. The V and J genes are TRBV6-5 and TRBJ1-2, with TRBD1 identical over 7 bases. This CDR3 contains 15 residues. J gave up 3 bases and V 0 bases, and 4 bases lay outside the gene matches. Looked up from germline, CDR1 is MNHEY and CDR2 is SVGAGI. In DNA form, the CDR3 reads TGTGCCAGCAGTTACTCATTGACAGGGCACTATGGCTACACCAGC. It encodes CASSYSLTGHYGYTS.

The genes are TRBV20-1 and TRBJ1-2, with a weak D call TRBD1 (5 bases). V lost 4 bases to trimming and J lost 0 bases, with 12 bases between them. Germline CDR1 is DFQATT and CDR2 is SNEGSKA (reference sequence). This CDR3 has 14 residues. CDR3 in DNA: TGCAGTGCTATGGCCGAGACAGCTAACTATGGCTACACCTTC. This gives the protein CSAMAETANYGYTF.

This chain links TRBV20-1 with TRBJ2-7; D not resolved. Looked up from germline, CDR1 is DFQATT and CDR2 is SNEGSKA (reference sequence). The CDR3 runs 12 residues. V dropped 3 bases and J dropped 2 bases, with 8 bases sitting between them. The CDR3 DNA sequence: TGCAGTGCTAGCGTCCTAACCTACGAGCAGTACTTC. It yields the protein CSASVLTYEQYF.

The chain combines TRBV5-1 with TRBJ2-7, with TRBD1 matching 10 bases. The V and J ends lost 5 bases and 4 bases, in that order; junction bases with no gene match: 9. Germline V CDR1 and CDR2: SGHRS, YFSETQ. The CDR3 has 15 residues. CDR3 region: CASSGDRDRGYEQYF. CDR3 coding DNA: TGCGCCAGCAGTGGGGACCGGGACAGGGGTTACGAGCAGTACTTC.

The gene calls are TRBV20-1 and TRBJ1-3; D is possibly TRBD1 (5 bases). CDR1 and CDR2 from the germline V gene are DFQATT and SNEGSKA (reference sequence). V lost 3 bases to trimming and J lost 7 bases, with 13 bases between them. The CDR3 runs 13 residues. The chain's CDR3 is CSARQGRFNTIYF. DNA of the CDR3: TGCAGTGCTAGGCAGGGCCGGTTTAACACCATATATTTT.

This chain links TRBV6-1 with TRBJ2-7; 9 bases match TRBD1. CDR3 size: 14 residues. Germline assignment: CDR1 MNHNS and CDR2 SASEGT. The ends lost 6 bases at V and 3 bases at J; junction bases unmatched: 6. The CDR3 sequence is CASREGQGYYEQYF. CDR3 DNA sequence: TGTGCCAGCAGGGAGGGACAGGGTTACTACGAGCAGTACTTC.

This clone is categorized as medium-sized. The chain has TRBV11-2 and TRBJ1-2; 7 bases are shared with TRBD1. V was pared by 0 bases and J by 5 bases, with 9 bases of the junction left unmatched. Germline V CDR1 and CDR2: SGHAT, FQNNGV. There are 16 residues in the CDR3. CDR3 sequence reads: CASSLDGQAALYGYTF. The CDR3 DNA follows: TGTGCCAGCAGCTTAGACGGACAGGCGGCTCTTTATGGCTACACCTTC. Supplemented by reference TRBV11-2 and TRBJ1-2, the full variable domain reads EAGVAQSPRYKIIEKRQSVAFWCNPISGHATLYWYQQILGQGPKLLIQFQNNGVVDDSQLPKDRFSAERLKGVDSTLKIQPAKLEDSAVYLCASSLDGQAALYGYTFGSGTRLTVV.

The sample holds a few counts of this clone. V is TRBV11-2 and J is TRBJ2-1, with 9 bases matching TRBD2. CDR3 size: 15 residues. Germline CDR1 and CDR2: SGHAT and FQNNGV. The V segment lost 5 bases and the J segment 6 bases; nucleotides outside the gene matches: 8. The CDR3 DNA is TGTGCCAGCAGCAAAACTAGCGGGCAGGGCAATGAGCAGTTCTTC. Translating it yields CASSKTSGQGNEQFF.

This clone was observed a few times. The chain employs TRBV28 and TRBJ2-7, with D maybe TRBD1 (6 bases). V shed 5 bases and J shed 0 bases, with 8 bases lying between them. In germline, CDR1 is MDHEN, CDR2 SYDVKM. CDR3 length equals 13 residues. The CDR3 bases are TGTGCCAGCAGTAGGACAGCCTCCTACGAGCAGTACTTC. Translated: CASSRTASYEQYF.

This clone came up once. The CDR3 DNA is TGCAGTGCGGAAAACGCCATCACAGATACGCAGTATTTT. It yields the protein CSAENAITDTQYF. The chain has TRBV20-1 and TRBJ2-3; no definite D call. Trimming pared 6 bases from V and 2 bases from J, leaving 12 bases between. The CDR3 contains 13 residues. Germline V gene lookup returns CDR1 DFQATT and CDR2 SNEGSKA (reference sequence).

A few counts support this clone. This chain uses TRBV19 with TRBJ1-5; the D is unclear. The CDR3 is made up of 15 amino acids. From germline, CDR1 is LNHDA and CDR2 SQIVND (reference sequence). The V gene lost 6 bases and the J gene lost 0 bases, with 12 bases spanning the gap. Written as DNA, the CDR3 is TGTGCCAGTAGCCAATCGGCGACTAGCAATCAGCCCCAGCATTTT. It encodes CASSQSATSNQPQHF.

This CDR3 reads CASSIGLAGIYEQYF. The CDR3 DNA reads TGTGCCAGCAGCATCGGACTAGCGGGAATCTACGAGCAGTACTTC. V usage is TRBV7-2 and J usage is TRBJ2-7, with 12 bases aligning to TRBD2. Trimming took 5 bases from V and 3 from J; bases not matched to a gene: 5. Germline lookup yields CDR1 SGHTA and CDR2 FQGNSA. This CDR3 region has 15 residues.

The chain recombines TRBV30 with TRBJ2-5; 10 bases align to TRBD1. CDR1 is GTSNPN, CDR2 SVGIG, per germline (reference sequence). This CDR3 region has 16 residues. Trimming took 1 base from V and 4 from J; bases not matched to a gene: 9. The CDR3 region has the DNA TGTGCCTGGAGTGCGTACCGGACAGGGGGAGGAGAGACCCAGTACTTC. This gives the protein CAWSAYRTGGGETQYF.